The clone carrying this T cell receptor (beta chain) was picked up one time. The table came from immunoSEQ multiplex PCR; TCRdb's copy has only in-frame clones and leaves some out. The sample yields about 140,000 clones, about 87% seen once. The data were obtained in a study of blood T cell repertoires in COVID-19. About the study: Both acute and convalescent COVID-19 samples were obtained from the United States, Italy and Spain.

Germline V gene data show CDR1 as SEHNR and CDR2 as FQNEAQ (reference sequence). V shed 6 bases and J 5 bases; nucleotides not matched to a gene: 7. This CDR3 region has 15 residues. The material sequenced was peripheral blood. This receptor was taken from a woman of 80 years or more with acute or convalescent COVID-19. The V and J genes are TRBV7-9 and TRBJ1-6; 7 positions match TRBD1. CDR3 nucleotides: TGTGCCAGCAGACCGTCCGGGACAGATAATTCACCCCTCCACTTT. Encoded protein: CASRPSGTDNSPLHF.